This T cell receptor (beta chain) is drawn from a study of blood T cells in healthy people across ages. As for the study in general: Capturing about one barcoded beta molecule per two T cells was achieved by template switching.

The authors drew about 10 milliliters of peripheral blood from each donor. PCR was performed a second time for 7 to 11 cycles using a sample-barcoded 5' primer and a J-beta primer mix. A 12-random-nucleotide template-switch adaptor tagged each cDNA molecule. Every sample gave at least 3 million paired-end reads containing CDR3. From the 5' RACE reads, TCRdb called clonotypes with MiXCR, one entry per CDR3 protein. The sample records hundreds of thousands of distinct CDR3 sequences, 32% being singletons. The CDR3 has 14 amino acids. Germline V CDR1 and CDR2: ENHRY, SYGVKD. Only a few counts were recorded for this clonotype. Possible read error: a much larger clone is one base away.

The V gene is TRBV10-3, the J gene TRBJ2-1; D might be TRBD2 (5 bases). TRBJ2-7 matches the DNA end more closely, so the J call is doubtful. Sequenced sample: blood. This TCR came from a woman older than 75 in good health. CDR3 DNA: TGTGCCATCAGCCAATCCGGGATGTACAATGAGCAGTACTTC. It codes for CAISQSGMYNEQYF.